A selection of T cell receptor beta chains follows, all from one sample in a study of neoadjuvant nivolumab and ipilimumab in lung cancer. Repertoires were generated with immunoSEQ multiplex PCR, while TCRdb's copy carries only in-frame clones and drops some. This sample has about 30,000 clones, with over 80% found just once. Sequencing used tumor tissue, obtained after neoadjuvant nivolumab, alone or with ipilimumab, at or shortly before surgery. The source of these receptors is an adult with non-small cell lung cancer. Both conserved end residues are part of each CDR3. Each record gives: clone size, V gene, J gene, D gene, CDR3 DNA, CDR3 protein. A D gene is named only where the DNA matches it firmly. Rows may omit the clone size; those that give it use once, few, many or a size class.

-,TRBV5-4,TRBJ1-2,TRBD1,TGTGCCAGCAGCTTGGTGGGGACAGGGCATATCACCACCACCTTC,CASSLVGTGHITTTF
-,TRBV7-2,TRBJ1-1,-,TGTGCCAGCAGCGAATATGAAGCTTTCTTT,CASSEYEAFF
-,TRBV5-4,TRBJ2-3,TRBD2,TGTGCCAGCAGCCACAGCCAACTAGCGGGAGCTCACACAGATACGCAGTATTTT,CASSHSQLAGAHTDTQYF
once,TRBV11-3,TRBJ2-3,-,TGTGCCAGCAGCTTAGGCAGGCGCGATGTTGATACGCAGTATTTT,CASSLGRRDVDTQYF
-,TRBV29-1,TRBJ2-7,-,TGCAGCGTAAGGGAGCCAAGCTACGAGCAGTACTTC,CSVREPSYEQYF
-,TRBV10-3,TRBJ1-1,TRBD1,TGTGCCAACCAACGACAGGGGGACACTGAAGCTTTCTTT,CANQRQGDTEAFF
medium-sized,TRBV28,TRBJ1-2,-,TGTGCCAGCAGCCAAGGGGGGGACCATGGCTACACCTTC,CASSQGGDHGYTF
-,TRBV18,TRBJ2-7,-,TGTGCCAGCTCAAAATCCTACGAGCAGTACTTC,CASSKSYEQYF
-,TRBV7-6,TRBJ2-2,-,TGTGCCAGCAGCTTACAACAGGGATCCGGGGAGCTGTTTTTT,CASSLQQGSGELFF
-,TRBV7-6,TRBJ1-2,-,TGTGCCAGCAGCTTAATTAGGGCAGACGGCTACACCTTC,CASSLIRADGYTF
-,TRBV5-1,TRBJ1-5,-,TGCGCCAGCAGGGACAGTCCTATAAGCAATCAGCCCCAGCATTTT,CASRDSPISNQPQHF
few,TRBV10-2,TRBJ2-3,-,TGCGCCAGCAGTGAAGGGGTGGCAGATACGCAGTATTTT,CASSEGVADTQYF
-,TRBV7-9,TRBJ2-1,-,TGTGCCAGCAGCTTGGGGGAGTCAGGTGAGCAGTTCTTC,CASSLGESGEQFF
-,TRBV9,TRBJ2-3,-,TGTGCCTCTCGGGGCAGGGATGGTCATACGCAGTATTTT,CASRGRDGHTQYF
-,TRBV14,TRBJ2-7,-,TGTGCCAGCAGCCCGTGGACGGGCTCCTACGAGCAGTACTTC,CASSPWTGSYEQYF
-,TRBV5-6,TRBJ1-6,-,TGTGCCAGCAGCTTAGAGGACAGAGGGAATTCACCCCTCCACTTT,CASSLEDRGNSPLHF
-,TRBV6-6,TRBJ2-5,-,TGTGCCAGCAGTTACGAGGTACGGGAGACCCAGTACTTC,CASSYEVRETQYF
-,TRBV5-1,TRBJ1-1,TRBD1,TGCGCCAGCAGCGGAACCGGGACAGGAGGCACTGAAGCTTTCTTT,CASSGTGTGGTEAFF
-,TRBV5-1,TRBJ2-3,-,TGCGCCAGCAGCTTGGTGGACAGCTCCACAGATACGCAGTATTTT,CASSLVDSSTDTQYF
-,TRBV13,TRBJ2-1,-,TGTGCCAGCAGGCGTATCGCAGACTCCCGAACCTACAATGAGCAGTTCTTC,CASRRIADSRTYNEQFF
-,TRBV7-9,TRBJ1-2,TRBD1,TGTGCCAGCAGCCTGACAGGGGACTATGGCTACACCTTC,CASSLTGDYGYTF
once,TRBV15,TRBJ2-1,-,TGTGCCACCAGCAGGGGTCAACTAGGGGATGAGCAGTTCTTC,CATSRGQLGDEQFF
-,TRBV27,TRBJ1-1,-,TGTGCCAGCAGTGAGGAGGCGACGACTGAAGCTTTCTTT,CASSEEATTEAFF
-,TRBV18,TRBJ2-3,-,TGTGCCAGCTCACCAGGTTATAGCACAGATACGCAGTATTTT,CASSPGYSTDTQYF
-,TRBV5-4,TRBJ1-1,TRBD1,TGTGCCAGCAGCCCGCGACAGGGGGCGGTGAACACTGAAGCTTTCTTT,CASSPRQGAVNTEAFF
-,TRBV5-1,TRBJ2-1,-,TGCGCCAGCGGACCCTCATACAATGAGCAGTTCTTC,CASGPSYNEQFF